These T cell receptor beta chains were read from a single sample in a study of shared clonotypes between healthy human individuals. TCRdb's table, derived via immunoSEQ multiplex PCR, lists solely in-frame clones and lacks some. The repertoire consists of some 740,000 clones, with around 92% occurring once and the leading ten covering approximately 25%. Sequencing was done on a sample of naive CD8+ T cells sorted from blood. These receptor sequences come from a man under 40 in good health. The CDR3 runs from the conserved cysteine through the conserved F or W. The D gene is left open where the match is weak. Expanded clones get a size class; other rows say once, few or many, or leave the size out.

length | D | size | J | V | CDR3 | DNA
15 | NA | NA | TRBJ2-5 | TRBV4-2 | CASSQDRRSQETQYF | TGTGCCAGCAGCCAAGATCGTCGCTCCCAAGAGACCCAGTACTTC
15 | NA | NA | TRBJ2-7 | TRBV10-3 | CAISETEKTDYEQYF | TGTGCCATCAGTGAGACCGAAAAGACGGACTACGAGCAGTACTTC
14 | NA | NA | TRBJ1-1 | TRBV19 | CASSISGGNTEAFF | TGTGCCAGTAGTATTTCTGGGGGGAACACTGAAGCTTTCTTT
14 | TRBD1 | NA | TRBJ1-4 | TRBV5-1 | CASSPTGGFEKLFF | TGCGCCAGCAGCCCGACAGGGGGTTTTGAAAAACTGTTTTTT
12 | NA | few | TRBJ2-3 | TRBV7-9 | CASSLGTDTQYF | TGTGCCAGCAGCTTAGGGACAGATACGCAGTATTTT
12 | NA | once | TRBJ2-7 | TRBV27 | CASGLASYEQYF | TGTGCCAGCGGGCTAGCGAGCTACGAGCAGTACTTC
13 | NA | NA | TRBJ2-2 | TRBV7-2 | CASSLTQSGELFF | TGTGCCAGCAGCTTAACACAAAGCGGGGAGCTGTTTTTT
14 | NA | once | TRBJ1-2 | TRBV4-1 | CASSQEVTAPGYTF | TGCGCCAGCAGCCAAGAAGTTACAGCCCCTGGCTACACCTTC
15 | NA | NA | TRBJ2-1 | TRBV4-3 | CASSQDRGGWYEQFF | TGCGCCAGCAGCCAAGACAGGGGGGGATGGTATGAGCAGTTCTTC
13 | NA | NA | TRBJ2-7 | TRBV11-2 | CASSLGDWYEQYF | TGTGCCAGCAGCTTAGGAGACTGGTACGAGCAGTACTTC
13 | NA | NA | TRBJ1-1 | TRBV15 | CATSANMNTEAFF | TGTGCCACCAGCGCGAACATGAACACTGAAGCTTTCTTT
15 | NA | NA | TRBJ2-7 | TRBV5-1 | CASSPRGGGPYEQYF | TGCGCCAGCAGCCCGAGAGGTGGTGGCCCCTACGAGCAGTACTTC
15 | TRBD2 | once | TRBJ2-1 | TRBV7-9 | CASSLLGGTGNEQFF | TGTGCCAGCAGCTTACTGGGGGGGACTGGAAATGAGCAGTTCTTC
15 | TRBD1 | NA | TRBJ2-7 | TRBV5-1 | CASSSRQGPLDEQYF | TGCGCCAGCAGCTCCAGACAGGGACCACTAGACGAGCAGTACTTC
15 | TRBD2 | NA | TRBJ2-7 | TRBV7-9 | CASSLKGTSGYEQYF | TGTGCCAGCAGCTTAAAAGGGACTAGCGGATACGAGCAGTACTTC
18 | TRBD2 | NA | TRBJ2-5 | TRBV7-9 | CAIRGTSGSDSYQETQYF | TGTGCCATTCGAGGGACTAGCGGGAGTGACTCGTACCAAGAGACCCAGTACTTC
12 | NA | NA | TRBJ2-2 | TRBV30 | CACEGTTGELFF | TGTGCCTGTGAGGGTACTACCGGGGAGCTGTTTTTT
13 | NA | NA | TRBJ1-5 | TRBV10-2 | CASSAQGNQPQHF | TGCGCCAGCAGTGCACAGGGCAATCAGCCCCAGCATTTT
14 | NA | NA | TRBJ2-3 | TRBV28 | CASSLSATTDTQYF | TGTGCCAGCAGTTTATCCGCCACCACAGATACGCAGTATTTT
16 | NA | once | TRBJ2-1 | TRBV6-4 | CASSDQGGGFYNEQFF | TGTGCCAGCAGTGACCAGGGGGGAGGGTTCTACAATGAGCAGTTCTTC
14 | NA | NA | TRBJ2-3 | TRBV7-3 | CASSPDGSTDTQYF | TGTGCCAGCAGTCCCGACGGGAGCACAGATACGCAGTATTTT
14 | TRBD2 | NA | TRBJ2-1 | TRBV6-5 | CASSYSGTPDKQFF | TGTGCCAGCAGTTACAGCGGGACTCCCGACAAGCAGTTCTTC
16 | TRBD1 | NA | TRBJ1-5 | TRBV6-1 | CASSGMTGLSNQPQHF | TGTGCCAGCAGTGGAATGACAGGGCTGAGCAATCAGCCCCAGCATTTT
14 | TRBD2 | NA | TRBJ2-3 | TRBV5-1 | CASIRGGSTDTQYF | TGCGCCAGCATTAGGGGAGGGAGCACAGATACGCAGTATTTT
17 | TRBD2 | NA | TRBJ2-1 | TRBV5-1 | CASSLAASGITYNEQFF | TGCGCCAGCAGCTTGGCCGCTAGCGGGATAACCTACAATGAGCAGTTCTTC
14 | TRBD1 | NA | TRBJ2-7 | TRBV30 | CAWSAGTGIDEQYF | TGTGCCTGGAGTGCCGGGACAGGGATAGACGAGCAGTACTTC
17 | NA | NA | TRBJ1-5 | TRBV19 | CASSIDFPAEPYQPQHF | TGTGCCAGTAGTATAGATTTCCCTGCCGAGCCCTATCAGCCCCAGCATTTT
17 | TRBD2 | NA | TRBJ2-1 | TRBV7-2 | CASRSGTSGRFYNEQFF | TGTGCCAGCAGGTCCGGGACTAGCGGGAGGTTCTACAATGAGCAGTTCTTC
13 | NA | once | TRBJ2-5 | TRBV5-4 | CASSFDGQETQYF | TGTGCCAGCAGCTTCGACGGACAAGAGACCCAGTACTTC
16 | TRBD2 | NA | TRBJ2-7 | TRBV7-9 | CASSPLGTSGSAEQYF | TGTGCCAGCAGCCCATTGGGGACTAGCGGGAGTGCCGAGCAGTACTTC
12 | NA | NA | TRBJ2-1 | TRBV28 | CASSLGGNEQFF | TGTGCCAGCAGTTTGGGGGGAAATGAGCAGTTCTTC